This entry lists 3 T cell receptor beta chains sequenced from one sample in a study of beta chain features in type 1 diabetes. Their antigens remain unidentified. General study points: Researchers report that Type 1 diabetes patients had moderately but significantly shorter TCRB CDR3s across all four CD4+ subsets.

Of the isolated RNA, all was reverse transcribed, and so the sequenced material was expressed TCRB transcripts. Profiling relied on immunoSEQ multiplex PCR, and the TCRdb table lists in-frame clones only, not all of them. The sample comprises under 850,000 clones, roughly 13% of which are singletons, and less than 0.025% rests with the top ten. The source material was naive CD4+ T cells from blood. These receptors all come from a young man with type 1 diabetes.

Only a few counts were recorded for this clone. This chain uses TRBV7-9 with TRBJ2-5; 8 nucleotides agree with TRBD1. The CDR3 is made up of 13 amino acids. Trimming took 6 bases from V and 4 from J; bases not matched to a gene: 4. Looked up from germline, CDR1 is SEHNR and CDR2 is FQNEAQ (reference sequence). CDR3 DNA sequence: TGTGCCAGCAGTTACGGACAGGGAGAGACCCAGTACTTC. This gives the protein CASSYGQGETQYF.

The genes are TRBV10-2 and TRBJ2-2; D possibly corresponds to TRBD2 (5 bases). The CDR3 consists of 13 residues. Germline V CDR1 and CDR2: WSHSY, SAAADI. Trimming shortened V by 6 bases and J by 2 bases, and 7 bases separated the two germline ends. CDR3 coding DNA: TGCGCCAGCAGAGGAGGAAACACCGGGGAGCTGTTTTTT. Its translation is CASRGGNTGELFF.

The chain couples TRBV4-1 to TRBJ1-1; D is ambiguous. Germline V lookup: CDR1 MGHRA, CDR2 YSYEKL. V shed 1 base and J shed 4 bases, with 16 bases lying between them. This CDR3 contains 16 residues. The CDR3 DNA follows: TGCGCCAGCAGCCAAGCCGTGGGAACTCCCGGCACTGAAGCTTTCTTT. This gives the protein CASSQAVGTPGTEAFF.